This is a list of T cell receptor beta chains from one sample in a study of tumor-infiltrating lymphocytes in oesophageal squamous cell carcinoma. TCRdb re-called the PCR reads through MiXCR, storing one row per CDR3 protein. The repertoire consists of over 15,000 distinct CDR3 sequences, with about 50% occurring once and the leading ten covering around a quarter. Sequences were obtained from esophageal tumor tissue. Every receptor here comes from a male donor with esophageal squamous cell carcinoma. Both conserved end residues are part of each CDR3. The D gene is left open where the match is weak. Expanded clones get a size class; other rows say once, few or many, or leave the size out.

D gene: NA
V gene: TRBV6-1
J gene: TRBJ2-7
clone size: NA
CDR3 DNA: TGTGCCAGCAGTTGGGGCCCAACAAGCGAGCAGTACTTC
CDR3 protein: CASSWGPTSEQYF

D gene: NA
V gene: TRBV7-6
J gene: TRBJ2-4
clone size: NA
CDR3 DNA: TGTGCCAGCAGCTTTCGACTAGTAGAGGACAATGAGCAGTACTTC
CDR3 protein: CASSFRLVEDNEQYF

D gene: NA
V gene: TRBV7-6
J gene: TRBJ2-4
clone size: NA
CDR3 DNA: TGTGCTAGCAGCTTATCCCTAGGTGAGACAGGTTGTGATGAGCAGTACTTC
CDR3 protein: CASSLSLGETGCDEQYF

D gene: TRBD1
V gene: TRBV5-6
J gene: TRBJ2-7
clone size: NA
CDR3 DNA: TGTGCCAGCAGCTGGGGACAGGGCTCCAGCGAGCAGTACTTC
CDR3 protein: CASSWGQGSSEQYF

D gene: NA
V gene: TRBV5-1
J gene: TRBJ1-1
clone size: NA
CDR3 DNA: TGCGCCAGCAGCTTGGGGCGAGGTTCCGGCACTGAAGCTTTCTTT
CDR3 protein: CASSLGRGSGTEAFF

D gene: NA
V gene: TRBV7-2
J gene: TRBJ1-5
clone size: once
CDR3 DNA: TGTGCCAGCAGCTTAGGGGGGAAAGGCAATCAGCCCCAGCATTTT
CDR3 protein: CASSLGGKGNQPQHF

D gene: NA
V gene: TRBV7-8
J gene: TRBJ2-5
clone size: few
CDR3 DNA: TGTGCCAGCAGCGTCAGGCGGGATCAAGAGACCCAGTACTTC
CDR3 protein: CASSVRRDQETQYF

D gene: TRBD2
V gene: TRBV7-2
J gene: TRBJ2-5
clone size: NA
CDR3 DNA: TGTGCCAGCAGCCCGGGACTAGCGGGCCAAGAGACCCAGTACTTC
CDR3 protein: CASSPGLAGQETQYF

D gene: NA
V gene: TRBV9
J gene: TRBJ2-2
clone size: NA
CDR3 DNA: TGTGCCAGCAGCTTCTGGGGGGCCGGGGAGCTGTTTTTT
CDR3 protein: CASSFWGAGELFF

D gene: TRBD1
V gene: TRBV11-2
J gene: TRBJ1-2
clone size: many
CDR3 DNA: TGTGCCAGCAGCCCCGGGACAGGGGTAACTGGCTACACCTTC
CDR3 protein: CASSPGTGVTGYTF

D gene: NA
V gene: TRBV12-3/TRBV12-4
J gene: TRBJ2-1
clone size: few
CDR3 DNA: TGTGCCAGCAGTTTAATGGGGAGCTCCTACAATGAGCAGTTCTTC
CDR3 protein: CASSLMGSSYNEQFF

D gene: NA
V gene: TRBV12-3/TRBV12-4
J gene: TRBJ2-5
clone size: medium-sized
CDR3 DNA: TGTGCCAGCAGTTTAGCGGAAAGGAAGACCCAGTACTTC
CDR3 protein: CASSLAERKTQYF

D gene: NA
V gene: TRBV6-6
J gene: TRBJ1-2
clone size: medium-sized
CDR3 DNA: TGTGCCAGCAGTTACTCGGGGTATGGCTACACCTTC
CDR3 protein: CASSYSGYGYTF

D gene: NA
V gene: TRBV12-3/TRBV12-4
J gene: TRBJ2-1
clone size: NA
CDR3 DNA: TGTGCCAGCAGTACAAAGGGGGTTTCCTACAATGAGCAGTTCTTC
CDR3 protein: CASSTKGVSYNEQFF

D gene: TRBD1
V gene: TRBV12-3/TRBV12-4
J gene: TRBJ2-7
clone size: NA
CDR3 DNA: TGTGCCAGCAGTAGACAGGGGGGAAGAATCGAGCAGTACTTC
CDR3 protein: CASSRQGGRIEQYF

D gene: NA
V gene: TRBV12-3/TRBV12-4
J gene: TRBJ2-1
clone size: NA
CDR3 DNA: TGTGCCAGCAGTTTCCCAGGGGCAGGATCCTACAATGAGCAGTTCTTC
CDR3 protein: CASSFPGAGSYNEQFF

D gene: NA
V gene: TRBV7-3
J gene: TRBJ2-3
clone size: NA
CDR3 DNA: TGTGCCAGCAGCTTAATTGGTGGGAACACAGATACGCAGTATTTT
CDR3 protein: CASSLIGGNTDTQYF

D gene: NA
V gene: TRBV20-1
J gene: TRBJ1-1
clone size: NA
CDR3 DNA: TGCAGTGCTAGATTACCTCGAGTACAGGGAGGTACTGAAGCTTTCTTT
CDR3 protein: CSARLPRVQGGTEAFF

D gene: TRBD1
V gene: TRBV3-1
J gene: TRBJ1-6
clone size: NA
CDR3 DNA: TGTGCCAGCAGCCAATACGGGACAGGGGTAGGAGAGCAGCACTTT
CDR3 protein: CASSQYGTGVGEQHF

D gene: TRBD1
V gene: TRBV27
J gene: TRBJ2-1
clone size: many
CDR3 DNA: TGTGCCAGCAGTATTCGACAGGGGGGGGAGCAGTTCTTC
CDR3 protein: CASSIRQGGEQFF

D gene: TRBD1
V gene: TRBV7-2
J gene: TRBJ2-7
clone size: few
CDR3 DNA: TGTGCCAGCAGCTTAGGTGCCGAGACAGGGTTCTACGAGCAGTACTTC
CDR3 protein: CASSLGAETGFYEQYF

D gene: NA
V gene: TRBV4-2
J gene: TRBJ2-6
clone size: many
CDR3 DNA: TGTGCCAGCAGCCAAGAGGCCGCTGGGGCCAACGTCCTGACTTTC
CDR3 protein: CASSQEAAGANVLTF

D gene: NA
V gene: TRBV19
J gene: TRBJ1-1
clone size: few
CDR3 DNA: TGTGCCAGTAGTATTTCTCTTGGGGACACTGAAGCTTTCTTT
CDR3 protein: CASSISLGDTEAFF

D gene: NA
V gene: TRBV20-1
J gene: TRBJ2-5
clone size: few
CDR3 DNA: TGCAGTGCTCCTATCCAAACCGGCCAAGAGACCCAGTACTTC
CDR3 protein: CSAPIQTGQETQYF

D gene: NA
V gene: TRBV6-1
J gene: TRBJ2-6
clone size: NA
CDR3 DNA: TGTGCCAGCAGTGAAGTGGGCCTCTCTGGGGCCAACGTCCTGACTTTC
CDR3 protein: CASSEVGLSGANVLTF

D gene: TRBD1
V gene: TRBV27
J gene: TRBJ2-5
clone size: NA
CDR3 DNA: TGTGCCAGCAGTTTATCGACAGGGATGGAGACCCAGTACTTC
CDR3 protein: CASSLSTGMETQYF

D gene: TRBD1
V gene: TRBV7-2
J gene: TRBJ1-1
clone size: NA
CDR3 DNA: TGTGCCAGCAGCTTCGGGGGACAGGGATTGAACACTGAAGCTTTCTTT
CDR3 protein: CASSFGGQGLNTEAFF

D gene: TRBD1
V gene: TRBV25-1
J gene: TRBJ1-2
clone size: NA
CDR3 DNA: TGTGCCAGCAGCGGAGACCTGGGACAGGGAAGATATGGCTACACCTTC
CDR3 protein: CASSGDLGQGRYGYTF

D gene: NA
V gene: TRBV12-5
J gene: TRBJ1-1
clone size: few
CDR3 DNA: TGTGCTAGTGGTTTCGGAGGTTTACGTGAAGCTTTCTTT
CDR3 protein: CASGFGGLREAFF

D gene: NA
V gene: TRBV7-2
J gene: TRBJ1-4
clone size: once
CDR3 DNA: TGTGCCAGCAGCCGCGCCGGGACAACTAATGAAAAACTGTTTTTT
CDR3 protein: CASSRAGTTNEKLFF

D gene: TRBD2
V gene: TRBV6-8
J gene: TRBJ2-7
clone size: NA
CDR3 DNA: TGTGCCAGTTCCCGGATAGCGGGGAGAGGCGAGCAGTACTTC
CDR3 protein: CASSRIAGRGEQYF

D gene: NA
V gene: TRBV24-1
J gene: TRBJ2-1
clone size: few
CDR3 DNA: TGTGCCACCAGGAAGGGAGCCAGGGATGAGCAGTTCTTC
CDR3 protein: CATRKGARDEQFF

D gene: NA
V gene: TRBV10-2
J gene: TRBJ2-7
clone size: NA
CDR3 DNA: TGCGCCAGCAGTAAATCAGGGTTTGGCTCCTACGAGCAGTACTTC
CDR3 protein: CASSKSGFGSYEQYF

D gene: TRBD2
V gene: TRBV6-6
J gene: TRBJ2-3
clone size: few
CDR3 DNA: TGTGCCAGCAGTCCCCGACTAGCGGGAGGCACAGATACGCAGTATTTT
CDR3 protein: CASSPRLAGGTDTQYF

D gene: NA
V gene: TRBV7-2
J gene: TRBJ2-3
clone size: medium-sized
CDR3 DNA: TGTGCCAGCAGCTTAGTAAGGGGTAGCACAGATACGCAGTATTTT
CDR3 protein: CASSLVRGSTDTQYF

D gene: NA
V gene: TRBV6-8
J gene: TRBJ2-3
clone size: NA
CDR3 DNA: TGTTCCAGCAGTTATTATCACCGGACAGACGAGCAGTATTTT
CDR3 protein: CSSSYYHRTDEQYF

D gene: NA
V gene: TRBV7-3
J gene: TRBJ2-5
clone size: NA
CDR3 DNA: TGTGCCAGCAGCTTAACAGGGGGAGAGACCCAGTACTTC
CDR3 protein: CASSLTGGETQYF

D gene: NA
V gene: TRBV10-1
J gene: TRBJ2-1
clone size: NA
CDR3 DNA: TGCGCCAGCAGTGACAGGGGTTCGCGGGAGACCCAGTTCTTC
CDR3 protein: CASSDRGSRETQFF

D gene: NA
V gene: TRBV2
J gene: TRBJ2-3
clone size: many
CDR3 DNA: TGTGCCAGCAGTGAAGTTGGATTGGGAGATACGCAGTATTTT
CDR3 protein: CASSEVGLGDTQYF

D gene: NA
V gene: TRBV7-6
J gene: TRBJ2-5
clone size: NA
CDR3 DNA: TGTGCCAGCAGTAGTGAGCTGGTTGAGACCCAGTACTTC
CDR3 protein: CASSSELVETQYF

D gene: NA
V gene: TRBV25-1
J gene: TRBJ1-2
clone size: NA
CDR3 DNA: TGTGCCAGCAGCCAACTCGGAGGGACCTATGGCTACACCTTC
CDR3 protein: CASSQLGGTYGYTF